This TCR beta chain was sequenced in a study of T cell changes during pregnancy in multiple sclerosis. Profiled with immunoSEQ multiplex PCR; TCRdb holds only in-frame clones, not every one. The sample records 30,000 to 35,000 clones, around nine tenths being singletons. The germline CDR1 and CDR2 sequences are SGHTA and FQGNSA. This CDR3 spans 12 amino acids. V was cut by 5 bases and J by 7 bases, with 9 bases left in between. Source: CD8+ T cells from peripheral blood mononuclear cells, taken in the first trimester of pregnancy. The chain has TRBV7-2 and TRBJ2-1; tentative D call: TRBD2 (6 bases). The sequence derives from a female donor with multiple sclerosis, enrolled in a pregnancy study. CDR3 loop: CASSQRGNEQFF. The DNA for the CDR3 is TGTGCCAGCAGCCAACGGGGGAATGAGCAGTTCTTC.